Following are 18 T cell receptor beta chains from one sample sequenced in a study of cytomegalovirus exposure and HLA in healthy donors. PCR involved 60 Vbeta and 13 Jbeta primers. Produced via immunoSEQ multiplex PCR; TCRdb's table is partial and in-frame only. The data contain about 190,000 clones, roughly 80% of them singletons. Sequenced material: PBMCs. The receptor source for this set is a woman younger than 35 in good health and CMV-seronegative.

The chain uses TRBV7-2 and TRBJ2-1; D uncertain. The CDR3 runs 14 residues. CDR1 is SGHTA, CDR2 FQGNSA, per germline. Trimming took off 2 bases at V and 5 bases at J, with 10 bases between the two ends. The CDR3, as DNA: TGTGCCAGCAGCTTAACCCGGAGTGACAATGAGCAGTTCTTC. It yields the protein CASSLTRSDNEQFF.

For this clone: A read error may account for a junction end that differs from germline. This chain joins TRBV18 and TRBJ2-5, with 9 nucleotides matching TRBD1. CDR3 length equals 12 residues. CDR1 is KGHSH, CDR2 LQKENI, per germline. For the CDR3, the DNA is TGTGCCAGCTCACCCAAGGGGACAGGGCTGGACTTC. Translation: CASSPKGTGLDF. The complete variable domain, with remaining parts taken from reference TRBV18 and TRBJ2-5, reads NAGVMQNPRHLVRRRGQEARLRCSPMKGHSHVYWYRQLPEEGLKFMVYLQKENIIDESGMPKERFSAEFPKEGPSILRIQQVVRGDSAAYFCASSPKGTGLDFGPGTRLLVL.

The chain links TRBV2 to TRBJ1-5; 7 bases line up with TRBD1. V lost 3 bases and J lost 2; bases outside the gene matches: 4. The CDR3 length is 15 residues. Germline V CDR1 and CDR2: SNHLY, FYNNEI. CDR3 protein: CASSERTGRNQPQHF. CDR3 DNA sequence: TGTGCCAGCAGTGAGCGGACAGGTCGCAATCAGCCCCAGCATTTT.

The rearrangement links TRBV4-3 to TRBJ2-1; TRBD1 matches at 8 bases. Trimming cost V 0 bases and J 8 bases; bases outside gene matches: 9. Germline V lookup: CDR1 LGHNA, CDR2 YSLEER. The CDR3 contains 16 residues. The CDR3 sequence: CASSQDGIDRGDEQFF. The CDR3 nucleotides are TGCGCCAGCAGCCAAGATGGTATAGACAGGGGCGATGAGCAGTTCTTC.

V is TRBV29-1 and J is TRBJ2-7; no clear D. The germline V gene has CDR1 SQVTM and CDR2 ANQGSEA. The CDR3 is 12 amino acids. V lost 5 bases and J 9 bases, leaving 17 bases between the germline ends. The CDR3 DNA follows: TGCAGCGTTCGCGCGGCGGCCAGTGGGCAGTACTTC. Encoded protein: CSVRAAASGQYF.

The J gene is TRBJ2-5, the V gene TRBV10-3; tentatively, D is TRBD2 (6 bases). The CDR3 sequence is 18 residues long. Germline V lookup: CDR1 ENHRY, CDR2 SYGVKD. V lost 2 bases and J lost 5, with 24 bases in between. The CDR3, as DNA: TGTGCCATCAGTGAGCCCCAGCCCCCTAGCGCGAGTGGGGAGACCCAGTACTTC. It yields the protein CAISEPQPPSASGETQYF.

The chain links TRBV27 to TRBJ1-1; 8 positions agree with TRBD1. CDR1 and CDR2 (germline): MNHEY, SMNVEV (reference sequence). V trimming: 5 bases; J trimming: 7 bases; junction bases outside the gene matches: 12. This CDR3 has 15 residues. DNA of the CDR3: TGTGCCAGCAGTCGCGCGGGGACAGGCCGCGTTGAAGCTTTCTTT. Its translation: CASSRAGTGRVEAFF.

The J gene is TRBJ1-1, the V gene TRBV7-2; no clear D gene. Germline lookup yields CDR1 SGHTA and CDR2 FQGNSA. The CDR3 is 14 residues long. Trimming pared 4 bases from V and 1 base from J, leaving 10 bases between. The CDR3 protein is CASSSESKNTEAFF. The CDR3 DNA reads as TGTGCCAGCAGCTCCGAAAGCAAGAACACTGAAGCTTTCTTT.

The rearrangement links TRBV7-6 to TRBJ2-7; maybe TRBD1 (6 bases). The CDR3 extends over 13 amino acids. Trimming removed 2 bases at V and 3 bases at J, with 8 bases between. Germline CDR1 SGHVS, CDR2 FNYEAQ. Written as DNA, the CDR3 is TGTGCCAGCAGCTTAACAGGGAACTACGAGCAGTACTTC. Its protein is CASSLTGNYEQYF.

The genes are TRBV6-1 and TRBJ1-6; TRBD1 matches 8 bases. The CDR3 is 14 residues long. Germline lookup yields CDR1 MNHNS and CDR2 SASEGT. V lost 7 bases to trimming and J lost 8 bases; unmatched junction nucleotides: 7. CDR3 residues: CASTRGREDSPLHF. Here the CDR3 DNA reads TGTGCCAGCACCAGGGGGCGCGAGGATTCACCCCTCCACTTT.

This rearrangement joins TRBV30 to TRBJ1-2; TRBD1 matches at 8 bases. Unmatched junction bases numbered 9, after V lost 6 bases and J lost 0 bases. Per the germline V gene, CDR1 is GTSNPN and CDR2 is SVGIG (reference sequence). CDR3 length: 15 amino acids. The CDR3: CACPGRGLTNYGYTF. DNA for the CDR3: TGTGCCTGCCCAGGCAGGGGGCTGACTAACTATGGCTACACCTTC.

V and J are TRBV4-1 and TRBJ2-5; possibly TRBD2 for D (6 bases). The J call is in doubt because the DNA end fits TRBJ2-7 better. The CDR3 extends over 13 amino acids. Germline CDR1 reads MGHRA; CDR2 reads YSYEKL. CDR3 amino acids: CASSARESYEQYF. Here the CDR3 DNA reads TGCGCCAGCAGCGCCCGGGAGTCCTACGAGCAGTACTTC.

The genes are TRBV6-5 and TRBJ2-2; D not certain. The germline V and J ends were trimmed by 4 bases and 6 bases, with 9 bases remaining between them. Germline V CDR1 and CDR2: MNHEY, SVGAGI. This CDR3 contains 13 residues. Here the CDR3 reads CASSFLGSGELFF. The CDR3 DNA reads TGTGCCAGCAGTTTTTTGGGCTCCGGGGAGCTGTTTTTT.

The chain has TRBV4-2 and TRBJ2-2, with 7 bases aligning to TRBD2. CDR1 is LGHNA, CDR2 YNFKEQ, per germline. CDR3 length equals 16 residues. Germline trimming cut 1 base from V and 1 base from J; bases unmatched to any gene: 3. The CDR3 sequence is CASSQASGGNTGELFF. The CDR3 DNA reads as TGTGCCAGCAGCCAAGCTAGCGGAGGGAACACCGGGGAGCTGTTTTTT.

J is TRBJ2-1 and V is TRBV4-2; 8 bases agree with TRBD2. V lost 2 bases to trimming and J lost 4 bases; unmatched junction nucleotides: 7. Germline CDR1 reads LGHNA; CDR2 reads YNFKEQ. This CDR3 has 16 residues. CDR3 coding DNA: TGTGCCAGCAGCCAATCTGCGGGGGGCGTGTACAATGAGCAGTTCTTC. As protein: CASSQSAGGVYNEQFF.

The rearrangement uses TRBV4-3 and TRBJ2-1; tentatively, D is TRBD2 (5 bases). Trimming cost V 0 bases and J 10 bases, with 13 bases left between them. CDR1 is LGHNA, CDR2 YSLEER, per germline. The length of the CDR3 is 14 residues. Here the CDR3 reads CASSQDGGPWEQFF. In DNA, the CDR3 is TGCGCCAGCAGCCAAGATGGAGGACCTTGGGAGCAGTTCTTC.

This clone showed up just a few times. The chain recombines TRBV5-4 with TRBJ1-1; D unclear. The length of the CDR3 is 13 residues. V lost 0 bases and J 5 bases, leaving 8 bases between the germline ends. Per germline, CDR1 SGHNT and CDR2 YYREEE (reference sequence). The CDR3 loop is CASSLAGTTEAFF. CDR3 in DNA: TGTGCCAGCAGCTTGGCCGGTACGACTGAAGCTTTCTTT.

The chain joins TRBV7-9 to TRBJ2-7; 8 bases are shared with TRBD2. CDR3 length: 13 residues. Germline loops: CDR1 SEHNR, CDR2 FQNEAQ (reference sequence). With 4 bases clipped from V and 5 bases from J, the junction kept 4 bases outside the gene matches. Here the CDR3 reads CASSYYGGDEQYF. As DNA, the CDR3 is TGTGCCAGCAGCTACTACGGGGGGGACGAGCAGTACTTC. The complete variable domain, with remaining parts taken from reference TRBV7-9 and TRBJ2-7, reads DTGVSQNPRHKITKRGQNVTFRCDPISEHNRLYWYRQTLGQGPEFLTYFQNEAQLEKSRLLSDRFSAERPKGSFSTLEIQRTEQGDSAMYLCASSYYGGDEQYFGPGTRLTVT.